The rows below give T cell receptor beta chains drawn from one sample of a study of shared clonotypes between healthy human individuals. Profiled with immunoSEQ multiplex PCR; TCRdb holds only in-frame clones, not every one. The profile shows a few million clones, nearly 97% of them singletons. The sequencing input was naive CD4+ T cells sorted from blood. The source of these receptors is a man aged 18 to 29 in good health. Each CDR3 is given with its conserved first and last residue. D genes are given only for firm matches. Only part of the rows carry a size: once, few, many, or a class if the clone is expanded.

v_call	d_call	cdr3_length	clone_size	j_call	cdr3_aa	cdr3_nt
TRBV19	-	15	once	TRBJ1-5	CASSIVVQGTQPQHF	TGTGCCAGTAGTATAGTGGTGCAGGGCACTCAGCCCCAGCATTTT
TRBV9	-	15	-	TRBJ2-1	CASSATGSSYNEQFF	TGTGCCAGCAGCGCAACAGGGAGCTCCTACAATGAGCAGTTCTTC
TRBV10-1	TRBD1	21	-	TRBJ1-4	CASSGSYPGQGRRVANEKLFF	TGCGCCAGCAGTGGGTCTTACCCGGGACAGGGGCGCAGGGTAGCTAATGAAAAACTGTTTTTT
TRBV9	-	13	once	TRBJ1-6	CASSVDGHSPLHF	TGTGCCAGCAGCGTAGACGGTCATTCACCCCTCCACTTT
TRBV9	-	15	-	TRBJ2-7	CASSVGDEIVYEQYF	TGTGCCAGCAGCGTAGGAGACGAGATAGTGTACGAGCAGTACTTC
TRBV6-5	-	16	-	TRBJ1-1	CASSYSGSTVNTEAFF	TGTGCCAGCAGTTACTCAGGGTCTACGGTGAACACTGAAGCTTTCTTT
TRBV5-1	-	16	-	TRBJ2-5	CASSLTGRGVRETQYF	TGCGCCAGCAGCTTAACCGGGAGAGGAGTACGGGAGACCCAGTACTTC
TRBV29-1	-	15	-	TRBJ2-7	CSVGPGGRGGYEQYF	TGCAGCGTCGGCCCGGGAGGCAGGGGAGGCTACGAGCAGTACTTC
TRBV11-2	-	15	-	TRBJ2-5	CASSLETGEGETQYF	TGTGCCAGCAGCTTAGAGACAGGAGAAGGAGAGACCCAGTACTTC
TRBV5-6	-	13	few	TRBJ1-6	CASKGTYNSPLHF	TGTGCCAGTAAGGGGACGTATAATTCACCCCTCCACTTT
TRBV13	-	15	-	TRBJ1-5	CASSLGDRPYQPQHF	TGTGCCAGCAGCTTGGGGGACCGACCTTATCAGCCCCAGCATTTT
TRBV2	TRBD1	14	-	TRBJ1-4	CASSAGTASEKLFF	TGTGCCAGCAGTGCAGGGACAGCCTCGGAAAAACTGTTTTTT
TRBV19	-	16	-	TRBJ1-5	CASSIVGAPNNQPQHF	TGTGCCAGTTCCATAGTTGGGGCTCCCAATAATCAGCCCCAGCATTTT
TRBV4-1	-	13	-	TRBJ1-2	CASSRTRGGGYTF	TGCGCCAGCAGCCGCACCCGGGGAGGTGGCTACACCTTC
TRBV27	TRBD2	16	-	TRBJ2-7	CASSFDAKASGYEQYF	TGTGCCAGCAGTTTTGACGCCAAGGCTAGCGGGTACGAGCAGTACTTC
TRBV30	-	13	-	TRBJ2-2	CAWSPQGVGELFF	TGTGCCTGGAGCCCACAGGGTGTCGGGGAGCTGTTTTTT
TRBV28	TRBD1	15	-	TRBJ1-2	CASSTSGQGRYGYTF	TGTGCCAGCAGTACCTCGGGACAGGGACGCTATGGCTACACCTTC
TRBV5-1	-	12	-	TRBJ2-5	CASKREQETQYF	TGCGCCAGCAAACGGGAGCAAGAGACCCAGTACTTC
TRBV2	-	14	-	TRBJ2-7	CASRPRVGTYEQYF	TGTGCCAGCAGACCCAGGGTGGGGACCTACGAGCAGTACTTC
TRBV29-1	-	13	-	TRBJ2-2	CSVGHLNTGELFF	TGCAGCGTGGGCCACCTGAACACCGGGGAGCTGTTTTTT
TRBV2	-	12	once	TRBJ1-2	CASSKDSYGYTF	TGTGCCAGCAGTAAGGACAGCTATGGCTACACCTTC
TRBV6-5	-	15	-	TRBJ2-3	CASSQNQPSTDTQYF	TGTGCCAGCAGCCAGAATCAACCTAGCACAGATACGCAGTATTTT
TRBV30	-	13	-	TRBJ1-1	CAFWEVMNTEAFF	TGTGCCTTCTGGGAGGTCATGAACACTGAAGCTTTCTTT
TRBV19	-	16	-	TRBJ2-7	CASSIVGPPGSYEQYF	TGTGCCAGTAGTATAGTAGGGCCACCGGGCTCCTACGAGCAGTACTTC
TRBV7-9	TRBD2	16	-	TRBJ2-7	CASSRRLAGPAYEQYF	TGTGCCAGCAGCCGACGACTAGCGGGTCCCGCCTACGAGCAGTACTTC
TRBV30	-	14	few	TRBJ1-6	CAWSQGTHNSPLHF	TGTGCCTGGAGTCAGGGGACCCATAATTCACCCCTCCACTTT
TRBV4-1	TRBD2	15	-	TRBJ2-5	CASSRVGLAGETQYF	TGCGCCAGCAGCCGCGTGGGACTAGCGGGAGAGACCCAGTACTTC
TRBV28	TRBD1	12	-	TRBJ2-5	CASTRQGLTQYF	TGTGCCAGCACACGACAGGGGTTGACCCAGTACTTC
TRBV7-2	-	14	-	TRBJ2-7	CASSQTYRLYEQYF	TGTGCCAGCAGCCAGACATACAGGTTATACGAGCAGTACTTC
TRBV5-1	-	15	-	TRBJ2-2	CASKLFPADTGELFF	TGCGCCAGCAAGCTTTTTCCCGCGGACACCGGGGAGCTGTTTTTT
TRBV2	TRBD2	15	-	TRBJ2-1	CASTPGLAGYNEQFF	TGTGCCAGCACCCCAGGACTAGCGGGATACAATGAGCAGTTCTTC
TRBV6-1	-	13	-	TRBJ2-2	CASSEYGEGELFF	TGTGCCAGCAGTGAATATGGCGAAGGGGAGCTGTTTTTT
TRBV5-1	-	16	-	TRBJ2-4	CASSLNPKKGSNIQYF	TGCGCCAGCAGCTTGAACCCGAAGAAGGGTTCAAACATTCAGTACTTC
TRBV30	-	13	once	TRBJ2-1	CAWSRDSYNEQFF	TGTGCCTGGAGCCGGGACTCCTACAATGAGCAGTTCTTC
TRBV5-1	TRBD1	15	-	TRBJ1-4	CASSFNRGRDEKLFF	TGCGCCAGCAGCTTCAACAGGGGGCGAGATGAAAAACTGTTTTTT
TRBV28	TRBD1	16	-	TRBJ2-5	CASSPSLGTGGETQYF	TGTGCCAGCAGTCCGTCCCTCGGGACAGGGGGAGAGACCCAGTACTTC
TRBV7-6	TRBD2	19	-	TRBJ2-1	CASSLALGGGLVGYNEQFF	TGTGCCAGCAGCTTAGCATTGGGTGGTGGACTAGTAGGGTACAATGAGCAGTTCTTC
TRBV6-1	-	17	once	TRBJ1-5	CASSGPRGGIGNQPQHF	TGTGCCAGCAGTGGCCCGAGGGGGGGCATCGGGAATCAGCCCCAGCATTTT
TRBV7-2	-	15	-	TRBJ1-1	CASSLVGTSGVEAFF	TGTGCCAGCAGCTTAGTCGGGACCTCGGGGGTTGAAGCTTTCTTT
TRBV19	-	12	-	TRBJ2-6	CASRAGANVLTF	TGTGCCAGCAGGGCCGGGGCCAACGTCCTGACTTTC
TRBV11-2	-	17	-	TRBJ1-6	CASSAAGTAQINSPLHF	TGTGCCAGCAGCGCAGCCGGGACCGCCCAAATTAATTCACCCCTCCACTTT
TRBV7-2	TRBD2	15	-	TRBJ2-5	CASSSKGGGQETQYF	TGTGCCAGCAGCTCCAAAGGCGGGGGCCAAGAGACCCAGTACTTC
TRBV6-4	-	17	-	TRBJ1-5	CASRILHPHRWVQPQHF	TGTGCCAGCAGGATCCTTCATCCCCACAGGTGGGTGCAGCCCCAGCATTTT
TRBV27	-	15	-	TRBJ2-5	CASSLSTGLQETQYF	TGTGCCAGCAGTTTATCCACAGGGCTCCAAGAGACCCAGTACTTC
TRBV30	-	17	once	TRBJ1-5	CAWSVGQLSDGNQPQHF	TGTGCCTGGAGTGTGGGGCAGCTCTCCGACGGCAATCAGCCCCAGCATTTT
TRBV18	-	12	-	TRBJ1-4	CASSDSFEKLFF	TGTGCCAGCTCAGACAGTTTCGAAAAACTGTTTTTT
TRBV5-5	-	13	once	TRBJ2-4	CASSLGGPDIQYF	TGTGCCAGCAGCTTGGGAGGTCCTGACATTCAGTACTTC
TRBV18	-	17	-	TRBJ1-6	CASSPPQSTVHNSPLHF	TGTGCCAGCTCACCACCGCAGTCCACCGTCCATAATTCACCCCTCCACTTT
TRBV28	-	15	-	TRBJ1-2	CASSPPVANLGGYTF	TGTGCCAGCAGCCCACCGGTAGCAAACTTGGGGGGCTACACCTTC
TRBV2	-	14	-	TRBJ2-7	CATNHRDNSYEQYF	TGTGCCACCAACCACAGGGATAATTCCTACGAGCAGTACTTC
TRBV7-9	TRBD1	14	-	TRBJ2-7	CASSPGQGPYEQYF	TGTGCCAGCAGCCCGGGACAGGGTCCCTACGAGCAGTACTTC